The TCR beta chain described here comes from a study of T-cell memory formation after mild COVID-19. Points from the study as a whole: Contracting CD8+ clones were enriched in EMRA, CD4+ mainly in CM and EM.

This clonotype was counted at least ten times. As yet, its antigen is unknown. Mismatch with germline at one junction end may stem from a read error. Constant-segment primers served in 5'RACE that generated TCR alpha and TCR beta cDNA libraries bearing sample barcodes and UMIs. TCRdb fed the 5' RACE reads into MiXCR, producing one record per CDR3 protein. This sample has approximately 430,000 distinct CDR3 sequences; around 22% occur once, and the top ten carry roughly 14%. Material for sequencing was PBMCs or a T cell subset sorted from them (not recorded which). The clonotype comes from an adult woman who had mild COVID-19 (a few samples of this study predate the infection). Cell type and time point are not known.

The CDR3, as DNA: TGTGCCAGCAGAGGAGTGGCTCTGGGGGCTGACGCTTTCTTT. This codes for CASRGVALGADAFF. V gene TRBV28 combines with J gene TRBJ1-1; tentatively, D is TRBD1 (6 bases). CDR1 and CDR2 (germline): MDHEN, SYDVKM. There are 14 residues in the CDR3.